Listed below are T cell receptor beta chains from one sample, sequenced in a study of beta chain features in type 1 diabetes. The repertoire was sequenced with immunoSEQ multiplex PCR; TCRdb's copy has only in-frame clones and lacks some. The sample consists of 150,000 to 200,000 clones, about 9.8% of them appearing once. The sequencing input was central memory CD4+ T cells from blood. The origin of the receptors is a woman between 18 and 30 years old in good health. The CDR3 runs from the conserved cysteine through the conserved F or W. The D gene is left open where the match is weak. Clone sizes are given selectively: once, few, many, or a class where the clone is expanded.

abundance: medium-sized; v_gene: TRBV9; d_gene: NA; j_gene: TRBJ2-3; CDR3nt: TGTGCCAGCAGCGTCGCGAGCCCAGATACGCAGTATTTT; CDR3aa: CASSVASPDTQYF
abundance: NA; v_gene: TRBV18; d_gene: NA; j_gene: TRBJ2-7; CDR3nt: TGTGCCAGCTCACCAGGGTTGGTTTCGGGCTACGAGCAGTACTTC; CDR3aa: CASSPGLVSGYEQYF
abundance: few; v_gene: TRBV5-1; d_gene: NA; j_gene: TRBJ2-5; CDR3nt: TGCGCCAGCAGCTTAGCGATAGCGGAGGCACGAGAGACCCAGTACTTC; CDR3aa: CASSLAIAEARETQYF
abundance: few; v_gene: TRBV5-1; d_gene: TRBD1; j_gene: TRBJ2-2; CDR3nt: TGCGCCAGCAGCTTTGGGACAGATAACACCGGGGAGCTGTTTTTT; CDR3aa: CASSFGTDNTGELFF
abundance: NA; v_gene: TRBV15; d_gene: NA; j_gene: TRBJ2-1; CDR3nt: TGTGCCACCAGCAGAGACCAGGGCCCATACAATGAGCAGTTCTTC; CDR3aa: CATSRDQGPYNEQFF
abundance: few; v_gene: TRBV5-1; d_gene: TRBD2; j_gene: TRBJ2-1; CDR3nt: TGCGCCAGCAGCATAAGCGGGGAATCCTACAATGAGCAGTTCTTC; CDR3aa: CASSISGESYNEQFF
abundance: few; v_gene: TRBV5-1; d_gene: TRBD2; j_gene: TRBJ2-1; CDR3nt: TGCGCCAGCAGCTTGGGGCTAGCGGGAGCTTACAATGAGCAGTTCTTC; CDR3aa: CASSLGLAGAYNEQFF
abundance: NA; v_gene: TRBV2; d_gene: NA; j_gene: TRBJ1-1; CDR3nt: TGTGCCAGCAGTCAATTAGCCGAAATGAACACTGAAGCTTTCTTT; CDR3aa: CASSQLAEMNTEAFF
abundance: NA; v_gene: TRBV9; d_gene: NA; j_gene: TRBJ1-4; CDR3nt: TGTGCCAGCAGCGCCGGGACTTCCCGTCCTGAAAAACTGTTTTTT; CDR3aa: CASSAGTSRPEKLFF
abundance: NA; v_gene: TRBV18; d_gene: TRBD2; j_gene: TRBJ2-3; CDR3nt: TGTGCCAGCTCACCACGGCGGGGGGGCCATACGCAGTATTTT; CDR3aa: CASSPRRGGHTQYF
abundance: few; v_gene: TRBV5-1; d_gene: TRBD1; j_gene: TRBJ2-5; CDR3nt: TGCGCCAGCAGCTCCATCGGACAGGGGGAGACCCAGTACTTC; CDR3aa: CASSSIGQGETQYF
abundance: NA; v_gene: TRBV29-1; d_gene: NA; j_gene: TRBJ1-1; CDR3nt: TGCAGCGTTGGTATCAGGGGCGGCACTGAAGCTTTCTTT; CDR3aa: CSVGIRGGTEAFF
abundance: NA; v_gene: TRBV19; d_gene: NA; j_gene: TRBJ1-2; CDR3nt: TGTGCCAGTACCCGGGATGGGGGCAGGGCTAACTATGGCTACACCTTC; CDR3aa: CASTRDGGRANYGYTF
abundance: NA; v_gene: TRBV29-1; d_gene: TRBD1; j_gene: TRBJ2-2; CDR3nt: TGCAGCGTGGGGAAACAGGGGGTTACCGGGGAGCTGTTTTTT; CDR3aa: CSVGKQGVTGELFF
abundance: few; v_gene: TRBV2; d_gene: TRBD1; j_gene: TRBJ1-3; CDR3nt: TGTGCCAGCAGTAATACAGGGGTTCCCGGAAACACCATATATTTT; CDR3aa: CASSNTGVPGNTIYF
abundance: many; v_gene: TRBV4-3; d_gene: TRBD1; j_gene: TRBJ1-1; CDR3nt: TGCGCCAGCAGCCAAACTTACAGGGGCGCATACACTGAAGCTTTCTTT; CDR3aa: CASSQTYRGAYTEAFF
abundance: few; v_gene: TRBV25-1; d_gene: TRBD2; j_gene: TRBJ2-3; CDR3nt: TGTGCCAGCACGGGGGGACTTGGGGGGATAGATACGCAGTATTTT; CDR3aa: CASTGGLGGIDTQYF
abundance: NA; v_gene: TRBV27; d_gene: TRBD1; j_gene: TRBJ1-1; CDR3nt: TGTGCCAGCAGTTTATACCCCACCTATGGGACAGGGAGTAGCACTGAAGCTTTCTTT; CDR3aa: CASSLYPTYGTGSSTEAFF
abundance: few; v_gene: TRBV16; d_gene: NA; j_gene: TRBJ1-4; CDR3nt: TGTGCCAGCAGCCAATCCAGACAGGCCAATAATGAAAAACTGTTTTTT; CDR3aa: CASSQSRQANNEKLFF
abundance: NA; v_gene: TRBV19; d_gene: TRBD2; j_gene: TRBJ2-1; CDR3nt: TGTGCCAGTAGTATAGCGAGCGGGAGGGCGGGAAATGAGCAGTTCTTC; CDR3aa: CASSIASGRAGNEQFF